The 21 T cell receptor beta chains listed next were all sequenced from one sample in a study of cytomegalovirus exposure and HLA in healthy donors. The PCR was carried out with 60 Vbeta primers and 13 Jbeta primers. The table came from immunoSEQ multiplex PCR; TCRdb's copy has only in-frame clones and leaves some out. The repertoire consists of 180,000 or so clones, with roughly 82% occurring once and the leading ten covering 1.5% to 1.9%. Specimen: PBMCs. The receptor source for this set is a man aged 35 to 55 in good health and CMV-seronegative.

V and J are TRBV5-1 and TRBJ2-3; no clear D. The CDR3 sequence is 15 residues long. The V end was cut by 0 bases, the J end by 2 bases, with 10 bases between. The germline V gene encodes CDR1 SGHRS and CDR2 YFSETQ. DNA for the CDR3: TGCGCCAGCAGCTTGGCCCCGGAGCCCACAGATACGCAGTATTTT. Residues: CASSLAPEPTDTQYF.

V gene TRBV5-1 combines with J gene TRBJ1-1; perhaps TRBD1 as D (6 bases). Trimming shortened V by 0 bases and J by 4 bases, and 13 bases separated the two germline ends. Germline V gene lookup returns CDR1 SGHRS and CDR2 YFSETQ. This CDR3 has 15 amino acids. The CDR3 nucleotides are TGCGCCAGCAGCTTGGTAGCGGGGGCGCGCACTGAAGCTTTCTTT. It codes for CASSLVAGARTEAFF.

The chain couples TRBV7-2 to TRBJ1-1, with D unresolved. This CDR3 has 14 amino acids. The germline V and J ends were trimmed by 3 bases and 0 bases, with 8 bases remaining between them. CDR1 is SGHTA and CDR2 is FQGNSA in the germline V gene. This CDR3 reads CASSFQVLNTEAFF. As DNA, the CDR3 is TGTGCCAGCAGCTTCCAGGTTCTGAACACTGAAGCTTTCTTT.

This clone occurred once. The gene calls are TRBV10-1 and TRBJ2-2; 9 bases line up with TRBD1. CDR1 and CDR2 (germline): WNHNN, SYGVQD (reference sequence). V shed 5 bases and J 8 bases; nucleotides not matched to a gene: 6. The length of the CDR3 is 14 residues. The CDR3 sequence: CASSPGQGVGELFF. The CDR3 DNA is TGCGCCAGCAGTCCGGGACAGGGTGTGGGGGAGCTGTTTTTT.

This clone was counted a few times. This chain connects TRBV11-3 to TRBJ2-7, with 7 nucleotides matching TRBD1. V shed 3 bases, J shed 5 bases, and the junction held 4 bases outside the gene matches. Germline loops: CDR1 SGHNT, CDR2 YENEEA. This CDR3 has 13 residues. The CDR3 DNA is TGTGCCAGCAGCTTTTACAGGGGCAACGAGCAGTACTTC. The encoded protein is CASSFYRGNEQYF.

V and J are TRBV7-2 and TRBJ2-5; 9 bases fit TRBD1. Germline V gene sequence: CDR1 SGHTA, CDR2 FQGNSA. Germline trimming cut 4 bases from V and 5 bases from J; bases unmatched to any gene: 11. The CDR3 covers 16 residues. CDR3: CASSSAGQGSYETQYF. CDR3 bases: TGTGCCAGCAGCTCCGCCGGACAGGGGTCTTATGAGACCCAGTACTTC.

The gene calls are TRBV6-6 and TRBJ1-1; maybe TRBD1 (6 bases). Germline assignment: CDR1 MNHNY and CDR2 SVGAGI (reference sequence). V was clipped by 2 bases and J by 5 bases, with 12 bases between them. CDR3 length: 14 residues. CDR3 sequence: CASSYPTTGTEAFF. CDR3 DNA sequence: TGTGCCAGCAGTTACCCCACTACAGGGACTGAAGCTTTCTTT.

This chain uses TRBV18 with TRBJ1-2, with 10 bases aligning to TRBD1. Trimming cost V 1 base and J 4 bases; bases outside gene matches: 6. Germline assignment: CDR1 KGHSH and CDR2 LQKENI. The CDR3 is made up of 16 amino acids. The CDR3 DNA follows: TGTGCCAGCTCACCACAGAGACAGGGGGCGAGCTATGGCTACACCTTC. This gives the protein CASSPQRQGASYGYTF.

This clone was counted between two and nine times. The chain has TRBV25-1 and TRBJ2-1; D is uncertain. The CDR3 sequence is 13 residues long. The germline V gene encodes CDR1 MGHDK and CDR2 SYGVNS. Trimming removed 5 bases at V and 10 bases at J, with 15 bases between. The CDR3 sequence: CASSPRSVPEQFF. The CDR3, as DNA: TGTGCCAGCAGTCCCCGGTCCGTCCCGGAGCAGTTCTTC. Together with reference TRBV25-1 and TRBJ2-1, the CDR3 gives the full variable domain: EADIYQTPRYLVIGTGKKITLECSQTMGHDKMYWYQQDPGMELHLIHYSYGVNSTEKGDLSSESTVSRIRTEHFPLTLESARPSHTSQYLCASSPRSVPEQFFGPGTRLTVL.

V and J are TRBV9 and TRBJ2-1; 8 nucleotides line up with TRBD2. Losses at the gene ends were 0 bases for V and 9 bases for J; bases not matched to a gene: 17. The CDR3 length is 18 residues. In germline, CDR1 is SGDLS, CDR2 YYNGEE. CDR3 in amino acids: CASSVASGGSKMGGEQFF. CDR3 in DNA: TGTGCCAGCAGCGTAGCTTCGGGAGGGTCTAAGATGGGTGGTGAGCAGTTCTTC.

This chain connects TRBV6-6 to TRBJ2-1; a possible D gene is TRBD2 (6 bases). V was cut by 5 bases and J by 5 bases, with 16 bases left in between. Germline V gene lookup returns CDR1 MNHNY and CDR2 SVGAGI (reference sequence). CDR3 length: 15 amino acids. The CDR3, as DNA: TGTGCCAGCAGTGCCACCTTCTCTAGCGACAATGAGCAGTTCTTC. Protein product: CASSATFSSDNEQFF.

Only a few counts were recorded for this clone. Other nucleotide sequences in the sample specify the same CDR3. The V and J genes are TRBV7-2 and TRBJ2-3; 15 bases are a match to TRBD2. Germline V gives CDR1 SGHTA, CDR2 FQGNSA. This CDR3 is 17 amino acids long. Trimming cost V 6 bases and J 5 bases; bases outside gene matches: 9. The DNA of the CDR3 is TGTGCCAGCAGTTCGGGACTAGCGGGGGGAGGAAGAGATACGCAGTATTTT. Its translation: CASSSGLAGGGRDTQYF.

The gene calls are TRBV28 and TRBJ1-5; D unresolved. The CDR3 has 12 amino acids. From germline, CDR1 is MDHEN and CDR2 SYDVKM. V lost 7 bases and J 3 bases, leaving 7 bases between the germline ends. DNA of the CDR3: TGTGCCAGCACCCTTGTCAATCAGCCCCAGCATTTT. Protein product: CASTLVNQPQHF.

The chain has TRBV28 and TRBJ1-1; D perhaps matches TRBD1 (5 bases). CDR1 and CDR2 from the germline V gene are MDHEN and SYDVKM. V lost 4 bases, J lost 1 base, and 10 bases lay in between. The CDR3 is 14 residues long. CDR3: CASSSWGGNTEAFF. As DNA, the CDR3 is TGTGCCAGCAGTTCATGGGGGGGGAACACTGAAGCTTTCTTT.

This chain connects TRBV5-1 to TRBJ2-5, with TRBD1 identical over 9 bases. Germline values: CDR1 SGHRS, CDR2 YFSETQ. The CDR3 is made up of 15 amino acids. Trimming took 1 base from V and 5 from J; bases not matched to a gene: 6. Here the CDR3 reads CASSLSGQGSETQYF. Written as DNA, the CDR3 is TGCGCCAGCAGCTTGTCGGGACAGGGCAGCGAGACCCAGTACTTC.

This clone has a single count. The chain links TRBV27 to TRBJ2-7, with D tentatively TRBD2 (5 bases). The CDR3 loop spans 14 amino acids. Trimming took off 5 bases at V and 2 bases at J, with 13 bases between the two ends. Germline V gene data show CDR1 as MNHEY and CDR2 as SMNVEV (reference sequence). Here the CDR3 reads CASSTLGGPYEQYF. The CDR3 DNA follows: TGTGCCAGCAGTACTCTAGGAGGCCCCTACGAGCAGTACTTC.

The rearrangement uses TRBV10-1 and TRBJ1-4; TRBD1 matches 7 bases. This CDR3 has 13 residues. In germline, CDR1 is WNHNN, CDR2 SYGVQD (reference sequence). V lost 6 bases to trimming and J lost 5 bases; unmatched junction nucleotides: 3. The CDR3 sequence is CASRGQLNEKLFF. The CDR3 coding sequence is TGCGCCAGCAGGGGACAGCTCAATGAAAAACTGTTTTTT.

This chain connects TRBV7-8 to TRBJ2-2; 16 nucleotides line up with TRBD2. Germline V gene sequence: CDR1 SGHVS, CDR2 FQNEAQ. There are 20 residues in the CDR3. J was trimmed by 6 bases and V by 3 bases; bases with no gene match: 13. The CDR3: CASSFSGGTSGGAYPGELFF. The CDR3 DNA is TGTGCCAGCAGCTTCTCGGGGGGGACTAGCGGGGGGGCCTATCCCGGGGAGCTGTTTTTT. Supplemented by reference TRBV7-8 and TRBJ2-2, the full variable domain reads GAGVSQSPRYKVAKRGQDVALRCDPISGHVSLFWYQQALGQGPEFLTYFQNEAQLDKSGLPSDRFFAERPEGSVSTLKIQRTQQEDSAVYLCASSFSGGTSGGAYPGELFFGEGSRLTVL.

The rearrangement uses TRBV5-1 and TRBJ1-1; 12 nucleotides agree with TRBD1. Germline V gene sequence: CDR1 SGHRS, CDR2 YFSETQ. The length of the CDR3 is 17 residues. J lost 5 bases, V lost 4 bases, and 12 bases had no gene match. CDR3 DNA: TGCGCCAGCAGCCCGCGATTCGGGACAGGGGGCAGAACTGAAGCTTTCTTT. Translation: CASSPRFGTGGRTEAFF.

The chain employs TRBV27 and TRBJ1-6; TRBD1 is a possible D gene (6 bases). Trimming pared 4 bases from V and 9 bases from J, leaving 16 bases between. The CDR3 has 15 residues. Per germline, CDR1 MNHEY and CDR2 SMNVEV (reference sequence). CDR3 sequence (DNA): TGTGCCAGCAGTTCTCGACAGGAGGTCGGTTCACCCCTCCACTTT. This codes for CASSSRQEVGSPLHF.

This rearrangement joins TRBV7-2 to TRBJ1-6; D not resolved. Germline values: CDR1 SGHTA, CDR2 FQGNSA. This CDR3 is built from 15 residues. Trimming took off 3 bases at V and 0 bases at J, with 6 bases between the two ends. CDR3 in amino acids: CASSLAGSYNSPLHF. Written as DNA, the CDR3 is TGTGCCAGCAGCTTGGCAGGCTCCTATAATTCACCCCTCCACTTT.